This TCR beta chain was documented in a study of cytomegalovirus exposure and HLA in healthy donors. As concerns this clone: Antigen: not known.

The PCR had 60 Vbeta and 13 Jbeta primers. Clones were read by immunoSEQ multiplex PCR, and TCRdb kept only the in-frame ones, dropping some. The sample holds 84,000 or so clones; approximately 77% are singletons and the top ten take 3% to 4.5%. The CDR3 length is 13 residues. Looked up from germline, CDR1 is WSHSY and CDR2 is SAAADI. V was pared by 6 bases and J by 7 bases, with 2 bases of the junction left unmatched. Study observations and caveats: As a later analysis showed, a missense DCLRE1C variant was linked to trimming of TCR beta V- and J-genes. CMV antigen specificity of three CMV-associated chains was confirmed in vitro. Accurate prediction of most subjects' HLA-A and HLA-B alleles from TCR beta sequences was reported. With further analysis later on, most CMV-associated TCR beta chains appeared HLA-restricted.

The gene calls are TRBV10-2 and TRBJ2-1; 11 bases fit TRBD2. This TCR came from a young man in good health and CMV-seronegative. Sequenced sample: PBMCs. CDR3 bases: TGCGCCAGCAGCCTAGCGGGAGGTAATGAGCAGTTCTTC. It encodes CASSLAGGNEQFF.